The sequence of this TCR beta chain was determined in a study of cytotoxic CD8 clonotypes in ibrutinib-treated CLL. TCRdb's copy holds only in-frame clones and misses some; the assay was immunoSEQ multiplex PCR. Among 100,000 to 150,000 clones listed, approximately 85% were seen once. With 3 bases removed from V and 0 bases from J, the gap between germline ends came to 18 bases. The CDR3 extends over 18 amino acids. CDR1 is KGHSH, CDR2 LQKENI, per germline. J is TRBJ1-3 and V is TRBV18; D is possibly TRBD1 (5 bases). The sequences come from PBMCs, collected after 24 months of ibrutinib treatment. The TCR comes from a human donor with chronic lymphocytic leukemia. The CDR3 spells CASSPLRQSRDSGNTIYF. DNA for the CDR3: TGTGCCAGCTCACCCCTCAGACAGTCGCGGGACTCTGGAAACACCATATATTTT.